This T cell receptor (beta chain) was found in a study of blood T cells in healthy people across ages (dated by TCRdb to between 2014 and 2017). Regarding the complete study: Template switching captured roughly one uniquely barcoded TCR beta cDNA molecule per two T cells in model experiments. The study analyzed two additional independent replicas of 1 million unique cDNA reads from the same blood draw for two donors, one aged 18 to 30 and one aged 80 or older. Donors of different ages were randomly distributed across sequencing lanes to avoid experimental bias. The study measured age-related changes in TCR beta repertoire diversity using deep sequencing normalized with unique cDNA molecular identifiers. Donors were grouped into four age groups: young (average approximately 15 years), middle-aged (39), aged (roughly 67) and long-lived (about 90). Results the study describes overall, beyond this receptor: Because donor CMV infection status was unknown, age-related changes in expanded clonotypes were potentially confounded. Estimates of total diversity based on one million sequenced T cells were considered lower bounds and underestimates. The percentage of naive T cells measured by flow cytometry correlated strongly with observed TCR beta diversity. Observed TCR beta diversity per million T cells fell roughly linearly with age, and a significant reduction was already apparent by age around 40. Compared with the aged group, the long-lived group had more naive CD4+ T cells, fewer expanded clones and increased TCR diversity, a pattern suggesting age selection. Because profiling used bulk unsorted PBMCs, naive and antigen-experienced compartments could not be compared conclusively.

Systemically healthy Caucasian individuals from Russia, over 30 in total and aged about 6 to 100 years, were included as donors. Each donor gave 8 to 10 milliliters of peripheral blood, collected into EDTA-treated Vacutainer tubes. Ficoll-Paque density-gradient centrifugation was used to isolate PBMCs, with at least 6.5 million per sample. Total RNA, at least 6 micrograms per sample, was extracted from PBMCs with Trizol reagent. The percentages of naive CD45RAhigh/CD27high T cells were determined by flow cytometry on a PBMC aliquot from every donor. Concerning this clonotype itself: The specificity of this receptor is unknown. One base away there is no much larger clone; base qualities are not given.

Library creation used 5' RACE. The sequencer was an Illumina HiSeq 2500. A second PCR of roughly 6 to 11 cycles was run with a J-beta primer mix and a sample-barcoded 5' primer. A unique molecular identifier was introduced onto each TCR beta cDNA molecule by a template-switch 5' adaptor carrying 12 random nucleotides. Each sample yielded at least 2.5 million CDR3-containing paired-end reads. First-strand cDNA synthesis was performed from all RNA using the Mint cDNA synthesis kit, with priming by a TRBC-specific oligonucleotide. Following uracil-DNA glycosylase treatment, all cDNA underwent a first 18-cycle PCR with the universal primers M1SS and BC2_uni_R. For the original study's pipeline: Each sample was normalized by randomly selecting 1 million high-quality reads, each carrying a distinct molecular identifier. Reads with shared molecular identifiers were discarded instead of being binned into consensus sequences. CDR3 identification, clonotype clustering and error correction used MiTCR with a Q25 quality threshold and the strictest error-elimination algorithm. A nonparametric unseen species model with Euler transformation was used to estimate lower-bound total TCR beta diversity. The public reads were reanalyzed by TCRdb: fastp trimming at Q25, MiXCR alignment, in-frame beta chains only. Under each unique CDR3 protein, matching rows form one entry showing the most common genes and DNA. The V and J calls and clone size come from TCRdb's table, not from the authors' own analysis. The sample has over a million distinct CDR3 sequences on record, 45% of them singletons. The top ten clones comprise approximately 17% of the sample.

According to the germline V gene, CDR1 reads SGHAT and CDR2 reads FQNNGV. Including the terminal cysteine and phenylalanine, the CDR3 comprises 16 residues. Just the 48-base CDR3 DNA is kept, in frame starting at base 1. At the junction V is shortened by 5 bases and J by 1 base, with 15 bases in between. The sample was blood. The receptor was isolated from a woman aged 60-75 years in good health. The chain links TRBV11-2 with TRBJ2-4; the D segment could be TRBD2, given 5 matching bases. The DNA sequence reads TGTGCCAGCAGCCTCGGGATGGTTTCGGCCAAAAACATTCAGTACTTC. This yields the protein CASSLGMVSAKNIQYF.